Below, 29 T cell receptor beta chains from the same sample are listed, as sequenced in a study of human T cells and chemical hapten exposure. One entry per CDR3 protein results from TCRdb running MiXCR on the RACE reads. This repertoire shows a few hundred thousand distinct CDR3 sequences, approximately 7.5% found once; its top ten account for 1.2%. Regarding time point: pre-sensitization, week 0. Treatment reported: therapeutic diphenylcyclopropenone sensitization with weekly scalp DPC. This specimen consisted of whole blood, obtained in connection with sensitization to the hapten diphenylcyclopropenone (DPC). These receptors all stem from a young man with alopecia areata. Some clones in this sample may be carry-over from other donors' samples.

This clonotype was found a few times. The chain recombines TRBV7-9 with TRBJ1-4, with D possibly being TRBD1 (5 bases). V was pared by 3 bases and J by 4 bases, with 9 bases between. The CDR3 consists of 14 residues. The V gene's germline CDR1 is SEHNR and CDR2 FQNEAQ (reference sequence). The CDR3 loop is CASSFDGGNEKLFF. The DNA of the CDR3 is TGTGCCAGCAGCTTTGATGGGGGTAATGAAAAACTGTTTTTT.

The CDR3 sequence: CSVGAGATTDTQYF. The CDR3 nucleotides are TGCAGCGTTGGAGCGGGGGCGACGACAGATACGCAGTATTTT. The J gene is TRBJ2-3, the V gene TRBV29-1, with TRBD2 matching 8 bases. V lost 4 bases and J lost 3; bases outside the gene matches: 6. This CDR3 contains 14 residues. Germline V lookup: CDR1 SQVTM, CDR2 ANQGSEA.

The chain links TRBV5-1 to TRBJ1-5, with D maybe TRBD1 (5 bases). The V end was cut by 2 bases, the J end by 5 bases, with 11 bases between. There are 14 residues in the CDR3. Germline V gene lookup returns CDR1 SGHRS and CDR2 YFSETQ. This chain's CDR3 is CASSFDSDYQPQHF. As DNA, the CDR3 is TGCGCCAGCAGCTTTGACAGCGATTATCAGCCCCAGCATTTT. Complete variable domain (other parts from reference TRBV5-1 and TRBJ1-5): KAGVTQTPRYLIKTRGQQVTLSCSPISGHRSVSWYQQTPGQGLQFLFEYFSETQRNKGNFPGRFSGRQFSNSRSEMNVSTLELGDSALYLCASSFDSDYQPQHFGDGTRLSIL.

As for this clonotype: A much larger clone sits a single nucleotide away, making a read error possible. The V and J genes are TRBV29-1 and TRBJ1-1, with 10 positions matching TRBD1. The J segment lost 1 base and the V segment lost 5 bases, leaving 1 base of the junction unmatched. The CDR3 extends over 13 amino acids. The germline V gene encodes CDR1 SQVTM and CDR2 ANQGSEA. The CDR3 DNA follows: TGCAGCGTTAGGACAGGGGGGAACACTGAAGCTTTCTTT. Its protein is CSVRTGGNTEAFF.

The CDR3, as DNA: TGCGCCAGCAGCGCCCTGTACGGAATCGGGGGGCCCTTCTACAATGAGCAGTTCTTC. It yields the protein CASSALYGIGGPFYNEQFF. The genes are TRBV5-1 and TRBJ2-1; TRBD2 might be the D (7 bases). This CDR3 is built from 19 residues. The V gene's germline CDR1 is SGHRS and CDR2 YFSETQ. V lost 4 bases and J lost 3, with 26 bases in between.

This clonotype was counted at least ten times. The chain links TRBV4-3 to TRBJ2-4, with 7 bases aligning to TRBD1. The CDR3 runs 16 residues. V dropped 1 base and J dropped 2; count of bases not matched to a gene: 5. Per germline, CDR1 LGHNA and CDR2 YSLEER. In DNA form, the CDR3 reads TGCGCCAGCAGCCAAGTCTACAGGGGCACCAAAAACATTCAGTACTTC. It yields the protein CASSQVYRGTKNIQYF.

This clonotype showed up just a few times. This sequence joins TRBV20-1 and TRBJ1-6, with D perhaps matching TRBD1 (6 bases). Trimming removed 4 bases from V and 8 bases from J, with 12 bases in between. Germline values: CDR1 DFQATT, CDR2 SNEGSKA (reference sequence). The CDR3 contains 13 residues. CDR3 nucleotides: TGCAGTGCTACGGGGGCCGGCGATTCACCCCTCCACTTT. It translates to CSATGAGDSPLHF.

In its sample, this clonotype was seen many times. For the CDR3, the DNA is TGCAGCACCCTGTTGGTCCCCCTAGCGGGGGGGGGCACAGATACGCAGTATTTT. Its translation: CSTLLVPLAGGGTDTQYF. The J gene is TRBJ2-3, the V gene TRBV29-1; 12 bases fit TRBD2. From germline, CDR1 is SQVTM and CDR2 ANQGSEA. Trimming cost V 8 bases and J 1 base; bases outside gene matches: 16. CDR3 size: 18 residues.

DNA for the CDR3: TGCGCCAGCAGCCAGTCGCCTCCTAGCAATCAGCCCCAGCATTTT. Translated: CASSQSPPSNQPQHF. The genes are TRBV4-1 and TRBJ1-5; D gene uncertain. V lost 3 bases, J lost 0 bases, and 9 bases lay in between. CDR3 length equals 15 residues. Germline V gene sequence: CDR1 MGHRA, CDR2 YSYEKL.

This clonotype has only a few counts. The V and J genes are TRBV12-3 or TRBV12-4 and TRBJ1-4; 7 positions match TRBD1. This CDR3 region has 16 residues. V shed 5 bases and J 0 bases; nucleotides not matched to a gene: 6. In nucleotides, the CDR3 is TGTGCCAGCAGTCCCGGGACAGCAGCAACTAATGAAAAACTGTTTTTT. Its translation is CASSPGTAATNEKLFF.

The chain links TRBV4-1 to TRBJ1-5; D is unclear. The V gene lost 2 bases and the J gene lost 6 bases, with 8 bases spanning the gap. The germline V gene has CDR1 MGHRA and CDR2 YSYEKL. CDR3 length equals 13 residues. The CDR3 region is CASSQLFRQPQHF. CDR3 nucleotides: TGCGCCAGCAGCCAACTTTTCCGTCAGCCCCAGCATTTT.

V and J are TRBV20-1 and TRBJ2-3, with D hard to call. Germline-derived CDR1 and CDR2 are DFQATT and SNEGSKA (reference sequence). CDR3 size: 15 residues. V was clipped by 0 bases and J by 0 bases, with 10 bases between them. CDR3: CSARDMAVSTDTQYF. CDR3 coding DNA: TGCAGTGCTAGAGATATGGCGGTTAGCACAGATACGCAGTATTTT.

This clonotype was recorded at least ten times. This chain uses TRBV28 with TRBJ2-3; 10 nucleotides line up with TRBD1. The CDR3 sequence is 14 residues long. Losses at the gene ends were 6 bases for V and 4 bases for J; bases not matched to a gene: 4. The germline V gene encodes CDR1 MDHEN and CDR2 SYDVKM. The CDR3 loop reads CASSMTGGADTQYF. The CDR3 DNA follows: TGTGCCAGCAGCATGACAGGGGGCGCAGATACGCAGTATTTT.

In nucleotides, the CDR3 is TGCAGTGCTAGGTCGACAGGAGACACTGAAGCTTTCTTT. Protein sequence: CSARSTGDTEAFF. V usage is TRBV20-1 and J usage is TRBJ1-1; a weak D match, TRBD1 (6 bases). Germline assignment: CDR1 DFQATT and CDR2 SNEGSKA (reference sequence). V lost 3 bases and J lost 3, with 11 bases in between. The CDR3 loop spans 13 amino acids.

The table lists this clonotype with many counts. V gene TRBV7-9 combines with J gene TRBJ2-4, with D uncertain. The V gene's germline CDR1 is SEHNR and CDR2 FQNEAQ (reference sequence). This CDR3 has 14 residues. The V end was cut by 4 bases, the J end by 3 bases, with 10 bases between. The CDR3 region is CASSSPGSKNIQYF. For the CDR3, the DNA is TGTGCCAGCAGCTCGCCCGGCAGCAAAAACATTCAGTACTTC.

A few counts support this clonotype. The chain links TRBV7-9 to TRBJ1-1, with TRBD1 matching 7 bases. The CDR3 contains 15 residues. With V trimmed by 5 bases and J by 3 bases, 9 bases remained unmatched. Germline V gene lookup returns CDR1 SEHNR and CDR2 FQNEAQ (reference sequence). CDR3 residues: CASSTHRGKHTEAFF. The CDR3 coding sequence is TGTGCCAGCAGCACTCACAGGGGAAAGCACACTGAAGCTTTCTTT. Drawing the rest from reference TRBV7-9 and TRBJ1-1, the complete variable domain is DTGVSQNPRHKITKRGQNVTFRCDPISEHNRLYWYRQTLGQGPEFLTYFQNEAQLEKSRLLSDRFSAERPKGSFSTLEIQRTEQGDSAMYLCASSTHRGKHTEAFFGQGTRLTVV.

This chain uses TRBV19 with TRBJ2-1; TRBD2 agrees at 8 bases. CDR1 is LNHDA and CDR2 is SQIVND in the germline V gene (reference sequence). The CDR3 covers 15 residues. J lost 9 bases, V lost 5 bases, and 12 bases had no gene match. CDR3 DNA: TGTGCCAGTAGTCTTCCGGGGGGGCCGAAGGGTGAGCAGTTCTTC. Translation: CASSLPGGPKGEQFF.

In its sample, this clonotype was seen many times. This rearrangement joins TRBV28 to TRBJ2-1, with D tentatively TRBD1 (6 bases). Trimming left V 7 bases short and J 7 bases short, with 14 bases between. CDR3 length: 13 amino acids. Germline CDR1 and CDR2: MDHEN and SYDVKM. Here the CDR3 DNA reads TGTGCCAGCACCCCGGACAGATTTAATGAGCAGTTCTTC. Translating gives CASTPDRFNEQFF.

The chain combines TRBV4-3 with TRBJ1-5; possible D gene TRBD1, 6 bases. The CDR3 runs 18 residues. Trimming removed 0 bases from V and 5 bases from J, with 20 bases in between. The germline V gene has CDR1 LGHNA and CDR2 YSLEER. The CDR3 loop is CASSQDNSPKGGYQPQHF. The CDR3 DNA sequence: TGCGCCAGCAGCCAAGATAATAGCCCAAAAGGGGGGTATCAGCCCCAGCATTTT.

The chain uses TRBV10-3 and TRBJ2-7; 10 nucleotides agree with TRBD1. The CDR3 length is 12 residues. Germline trimming cut 6 bases from V and 6 bases from J; bases unmatched to any gene: 2. Germline V CDR1 and CDR2: ENHRY, SYGVKD. The CDR3 loop is CAISGTGAEQYV. In DNA, the CDR3 is TGTGCCATCAGCGGGACAGGGGCCGAGCAGTACGTC.

This clonotype was observed a handful of times. This rearrangement joins TRBV7-8 to TRBJ1-1; a weak D match, TRBD1 (6 bases). V lost 5 bases and J 4 bases, leaving 17 bases between the germline ends. The CDR3 consists of 15 residues. Germline CDR1 is SGHVS and CDR2 is FQNEAQ. The CDR3 protein is CASSPNPGVITEAFF. The CDR3 DNA reads TGTGCCAGCAGCCCTAATCCAGGGGTAATCACTGAAGCTTTCTTT.

This clonotype was picked up a small number of times. The CDR3: CASSYSRTGPSEEQFF. CDR3 DNA: TGTGCCAGCAGTTACTCGAGGACAGGACCGTCAGAAGAGCAGTTCTTC. V gene TRBV6-5 combines with J gene TRBJ2-1, with 7 bases identical to TRBD1. The V gene end was trimmed by 0 bases and the J gene end by 10 bases; junction bases not matched to a gene: 12. The CDR3 totals 16 residues. Germline V gives CDR1 MNHEY, CDR2 SVGAGI.

In its sample, this clonotype was seen a few times. The chain recombines TRBV29-1 with TRBJ2-7; the match to TRBD1 covers 7 bases. The CDR3 sequence is 13 residues long. The V and J ends lost 3 bases and 0 bases, in that order; junction bases with no gene match: 2. Germline CDR1 SQVTM, CDR2 ANQGSEA. The CDR3 region has the DNA TGCAGCGTTGAGACAGGGAGCTCCTACGAGCAGTACTTC. Amino acid sequence: CSVETGSSYEQYF.

The chain joins TRBV10-3 to TRBJ1-1, with 10 nucleotides matching TRBD1. This CDR3 is built from 13 residues. CDR1 and CDR2 from the germline V gene are ENHRY and SYGVKD. Unmatched junction bases numbered 8, after V lost 11 bases and J lost 5 bases. As DNA, the CDR3 is TGTGCCGTCACGCCGGGACAGGGGACTGAAGCTTTCTTT. Amino acid sequence: CAVTPGQGTEAFF.

The CDR3 region is CATSDRPRATSGGQETQYF. The CDR3 DNA is TGTGCCACCAGTGACCGCCCCCGTGCGACTAGCGGGGGGCAAGAGACCCAGTACTTC. The rearrangement joins TRBV24-1 to TRBJ2-5, with 13 nucleotides matching TRBD2. Germline CDR1 and CDR2: KGHDR and SFDVKD. This CDR3 comprises 19 residues. V dropped 4 bases and J dropped 2; count of bases not matched to a gene: 12.

This clonotype was seen only a few times. The rearrangement uses TRBV20-1 and TRBJ1-5, with D possibly TRBD1 on 6 matching bases. V lost 6 bases and J lost 6, with 12 bases in between. This CDR3 contains 12 residues. The germline CDR1 and CDR2 sequences are DFQATT and SNEGSKA (reference sequence). Here the CDR3 DNA reads TGCAGTGCGGATCAGGGGATTCAGCCCCAGCATTTT. It codes for CSADQGIQPQHF.

The chain couples TRBV6-6 to TRBJ1-5, with D tentatively TRBD1 (6 bases). Looked up from germline, CDR1 is MNHNY and CDR2 is SVGAGI (reference sequence). The V end lost 5 bases, the J end lost 3 bases, and 14 bases lay between the germline ends. The CDR3 runs 15 residues. The CDR3 DNA reads TGTGCCAGCAGTCTACAGGGTCAGGTCAATCAGCCCCAGCATTTT. Protein sequence: CASSLQGQVNQPQHF.

The chain combines TRBV28 with TRBJ1-5, with D unresolved. Trimming took off 8 bases at V and 2 bases at J, with 7 bases between the two ends. The CDR3 is 12 residues long. From germline, CDR1 is MDHEN and CDR2 SYDVKM. CDR3 in amino acids: CASGLGNQPQHF. The CDR3 bases are TGTGCCAGCGGCTTGGGCAATCAGCCCCAGCATTTT.

This rearrangement joins TRBV5-4 to TRBJ2-3; TRBD1 might be the D (5 bases). This CDR3 contains 15 residues. Germline CDR1 SGHNT, CDR2 YYREEE (reference sequence). V was cut by 4 bases and J by 2 bases, with 14 bases left in between. The CDR3 DNA is TGTGCCAGCAGCCGACAGCGCCCACTCACAGATACGCAGTATTTT. Protein product: CASSRQRPLTDTQYF.